Following are 8 T cell receptor beta chains from one sample sequenced in a study of CD8+ T cells in alopecia areata. RNA, once extracted, was reverse transcribed into cDNA for use as the sequencing template. Assay used: immunoSEQ multiplex PCR; TCRdb lists only in-frame clones, some missing. Of some 200,000 clones in the sample, over 40% were seen once. The treatment denotes: oral pan-JAK inhibitor, 5-10 mg twice daily. The material sequenced was CD4+ T cells sorted from blood, taken at approximately week 37, from a patient treated with tofacitinib. The receptor source for this set is a human donor with alopecia areata.

This sequence joins TRBV25-1 and TRBJ2-2; D is unclear. Germline loops: CDR1 MGHDK, CDR2 SYGVNS. Trimming stripped 5 bases from V and 1 base from J, with 11 bases between. The CDR3 runs to 15 residues. DNA for the CDR3: TGTGCCAGCAGTACGAGACACCAGAACACCGGGGAGCTGTTTTTT. It is translated as CASSTRHQNTGELFF.

This clone appeared a few times. The chain joins TRBV29-1 to TRBJ2-3; D possibly corresponds to TRBD1 (5 bases). This CDR3 has 13 amino acids. V was cut by 6 bases and J by 2 bases, with 12 bases left in between. Germline assignment: CDR1 SQVTM and CDR2 ANQGSEA. The CDR3 DNA sequence: TGCAGCGTGGAAAGGACACCCACAGATACGCAGTATTTT. It encodes CSVERTPTDTQYF.

V is TRBV30 and J is TRBJ2-2; 8 bases agree with TRBD1. V was clipped by 5 bases and J by 6 bases; unmatched bases: 2. This CDR3 comprises 12 residues. Germline V lookup: CDR1 GTSNPN, CDR2 SVGIG (reference sequence). This chain's CDR3 is CAWGQGPGELFF. CDR3 coding DNA: TGTGCCTGGGGACAGGGTCCCGGGGAGCTGTTTTTT.

This clone has only a few counts. The V gene is TRBV10-3, the J gene TRBJ1-2; a possible D gene is TRBD1 (5 bases). The germline V and J ends were trimmed by 3 bases and 5 bases, with 10 bases remaining between them. This CDR3 has 13 amino acids. Per germline, CDR1 ENHRY and CDR2 SYGVKD. CDR3 sequence: CAISEGAGYGYTF. The DNA of the CDR3 is TGTGCCATCAGTGAAGGGGCGGGGTATGGCTACACCTTC.

The CDR3 DNA reads TGTGCCACCAGCAGAGACCGGCAGTCCCAGTACTTC. This gives the protein CATSRDRQSQYF. The chain employs TRBV15 and TRBJ2-5; D call uncertain. CDR1 LNHNV and CDR2 YYDKDF come from the germline V gene (reference sequence). The CDR3 spans 12 residues. Between the trimmed V and J ends, which lost 0 bases and 9 bases, there was a span of 8 bases.

The V call is TRBV5-1, the J call TRBJ2-5; D ambiguous. CDR1 SGHRS and CDR2 YFSETQ come from the germline V gene. The CDR3 is 11 amino acids. Trimming stripped 0 bases from V and 7 bases from J, with 4 bases between. The CDR3 protein is CASSLGRTQYF. The CDR3 nucleotides read TGCGCCAGCAGCTTGGGTCGGACCCAGTACTTC.

CDR3 DNA sequence: TGTGCCAGCAGCCAAGATGGGGGGCGGGAGCAGTACTTC. Protein product: CASSQDGGREQYF. This chain uses TRBV4-2 with TRBJ2-7, with D tentatively TRBD1 or TRBD2 (6 bases each). The germline V gene encodes CDR1 LGHNA and CDR2 YNFKEQ. This CDR3 comprises 13 residues. Trimming shortened V by 0 bases and J by 7 bases, and 10 bases separated the two germline ends.

V and J are TRBV30 and TRBJ1-1; no firm D call. This CDR3 region has 11 residues. CDR1 is GTSNPN and CDR2 is SVGIG in the germline V gene (reference sequence). V gave up 4 bases and J gave up 3 bases, with 6 bases separating them. The CDR3 sequence is CAWTDYTEAFF. Written as DNA, the CDR3 is TGTGCCTGGACAGATTACACTGAAGCTTTCTTT.